What follows are 10 T cell receptor beta chains derived from one specimen sequenced in a study of blood T cell repertoires in COVID-19. The protocol was immunoSEQ multiplex PCR, while the TCRdb copy is restricted to in-frame clones and leaves out a portion. This sample has over 200,000 clones, with roughly nine tenths found just once. Sequenced input: peripheral blood. These receptors all stem from a man aged 60-69 years who had recovered from COVID-19.

This clone occurred many times. V and J are TRBV14 and TRBJ2-2; a weak D match, TRBD1 (6 bases). V shed 0 bases and J shed 5 bases, with 13 bases lying between them. Germline V gene data show CDR1 as SGHDN and CDR2 as FVKESK. There are 16 residues in the CDR3. The CDR3 DNA reads as TGTGCCAGCAGCCAAGACCAGGGGCGGAGGACCGGGGAGCTGTTTTTT. Encoded protein: CASSQDQGRRTGELFF.

The chain couples TRBV5-1 to TRBJ1-2; 7 positions match TRBD1. Germline CDR1 reads SGHRS; CDR2 reads YFSETQ. Trimming cost V 4 bases and J 1 base; bases outside gene matches: 4. CDR3 length: 14 amino acids. CDR3 nucleotide sequence: TGCGCCAGCAGCATGGGACAGCTTAACTATGGCTACACCTTC. As protein: CASSMGQLNYGYTF.

The gene calls are TRBV23-1 and TRBJ2-1; tentative D call: TRBD1 (6 bases). TRBV23-1 is classed as an ORF, of uncertain function. The CDR3 loop spans 15 amino acids. The V and J ends lost 7 bases and 3 bases respectively, with 16 bases between them. The CDR3 here is CASTPLDSNYNEQFF. CDR3 coding DNA: TGCGCCAGCACCCCTCTGGACAGTAACTACAATGAGCAGTTCTTC.

The V and J genes are TRBV19 and TRBJ2-6; 8 bases fit TRBD1. The CDR3 is made up of 18 amino acids. J lost 2 bases, V lost 4 bases, and 10 bases had no gene match. Per germline, CDR1 LNHDA and CDR2 SQIVND (reference sequence). The CDR3 loop is CASSKFFADRAGANVLTF. The CDR3, as DNA: TGTGCCAGTAGTAAGTTCTTCGCGGACAGGGCTGGGGCCAACGTCCTGACTTTC.

This clone appeared once. The chain links TRBV27 to TRBJ1-1; D is ambiguous. The CDR3 is 15 amino acids. The V end lost 4 bases, the J end lost 4 bases, and 16 bases lay between the germline ends. CDR1 is MNHEY, CDR2 SMNVEV, per germline (reference sequence). For the CDR3, the DNA is TGTGCCAGCAGTTCGTTCTTCCGGGGTGCCACTGAAGCTTTCTTT. Its protein product is CASSSFFRGATEAFF.

V gene TRBV5-4 combines with J gene TRBJ1-1; maybe TRBD1 (6 bases). Germline assignment: CDR1 SGHNT and CDR2 YYREEE (reference sequence). Trimming stripped 1 base from V and 5 bases from J, with 9 bases between. The CDR3 covers 13 residues. The CDR3 reads CASSLKGGTEAFF. The DNA for the CDR3 is TGTGCCAGCAGCTTGAAGGGGGGGACTGAAGCTTTCTTT.

The chain recombines TRBV19 with TRBJ1-2; 7 bases align to TRBD1. The CDR3 runs 14 residues. Losses at the gene ends were 7 bases for V and 0 bases for J; bases not matched to a gene: 5. Germline V gives CDR1 LNHDA, CDR2 SQIVND (reference sequence). The CDR3 spells CASTPTGTNYGYTF. CDR3 bases: TGTGCCAGTACCCCGACAGGGACTAACTATGGCTACACCTTC.

The chain employs TRBV7-2 and TRBJ2-1; D perhaps matches TRBD1 (6 bases). This CDR3 region has 12 residues. With 1 base removed from V and 11 bases from J, the gap between germline ends came to 9 bases. Germline values: CDR1 SGHTA, CDR2 FQGNSA. CDR3 loop: CASSLDQGKQFF. CDR3 nucleotides: TGTGCCAGCAGCTTAGATCAGGGGAAGCAGTTCTTC.

V gene TRBV10-3 combines with J gene TRBJ2-6; D is unclear. Deletions cut 4 bases from V and 4 bases from J, with 11 bases between. Germline CDR1 ENHRY, CDR2 SYGVKD. The CDR3 runs 15 residues. The DNA for the CDR3 is TGTGCCATCAGTGGAGTAACTTCAGGGGCCAACGTCCTGACTTTC. It codes for CAISGVTSGANVLTF.

The J gene is TRBJ2-1, the V gene TRBV18, with D maybe TRBD2 (6 bases). The CDR3 spans 14 residues. Trimming took off 4 bases at V and 6 bases at J, with 13 bases between the two ends. Germline loops: CDR1 KGHSH, CDR2 LQKENI. The CDR3 protein is CASSQGQGGNEQFF. As DNA, the CDR3 is TGTGCCAGCTCACAGGGCCAGGGAGGCAATGAGCAGTTCTTC. Full variable domain (remainder filled in from reference TRBV18 and TRBJ2-1): NAGVMQNPRHLVRRRGQEARLRCSPMKGHSHVYWYRQLPEEGLKFMVYLQKENIIDESGMPKERFSAEFPKEGPSILRIQQVVRGDSAAYFCASSQGQGGNEQFFGPGTRLTVL.